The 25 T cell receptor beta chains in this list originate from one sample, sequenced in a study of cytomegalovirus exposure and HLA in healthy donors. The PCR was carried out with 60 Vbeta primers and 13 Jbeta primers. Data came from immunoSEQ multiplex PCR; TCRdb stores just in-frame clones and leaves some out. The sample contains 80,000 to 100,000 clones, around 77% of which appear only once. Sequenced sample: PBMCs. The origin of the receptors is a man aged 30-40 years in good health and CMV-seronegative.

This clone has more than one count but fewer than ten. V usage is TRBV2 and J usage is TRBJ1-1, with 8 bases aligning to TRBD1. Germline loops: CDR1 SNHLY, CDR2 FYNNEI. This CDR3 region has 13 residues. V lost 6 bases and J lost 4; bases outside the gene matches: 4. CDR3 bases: TGTGCCAGCAGAAAGACAGGGGTCACTGAAGCTTTCTTT. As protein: CASRKTGVTEAFF.

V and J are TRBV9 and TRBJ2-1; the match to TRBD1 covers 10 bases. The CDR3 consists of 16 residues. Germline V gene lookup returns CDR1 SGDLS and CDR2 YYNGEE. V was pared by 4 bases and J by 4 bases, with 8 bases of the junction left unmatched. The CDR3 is CASSPAGTGAYNEQFF. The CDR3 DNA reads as TGTGCCAGCAGCCCAGCCGGGACAGGGGCATACAATGAGCAGTTCTTC.

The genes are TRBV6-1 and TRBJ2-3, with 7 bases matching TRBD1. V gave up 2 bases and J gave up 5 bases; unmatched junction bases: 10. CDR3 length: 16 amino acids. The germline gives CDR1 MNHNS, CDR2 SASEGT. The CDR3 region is CASSEYRGPGVDTQYF. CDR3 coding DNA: TGTGCCAGCAGTGAATATAGGGGGCCAGGGGTAGATACGCAGTATTTT.

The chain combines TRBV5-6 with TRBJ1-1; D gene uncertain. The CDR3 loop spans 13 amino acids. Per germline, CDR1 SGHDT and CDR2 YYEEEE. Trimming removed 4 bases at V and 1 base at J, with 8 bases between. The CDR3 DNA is TGTGCCAGCAGCCCTCTGAGGAACACTGAAGCTTTCTTT. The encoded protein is CASSPLRNTEAFF.

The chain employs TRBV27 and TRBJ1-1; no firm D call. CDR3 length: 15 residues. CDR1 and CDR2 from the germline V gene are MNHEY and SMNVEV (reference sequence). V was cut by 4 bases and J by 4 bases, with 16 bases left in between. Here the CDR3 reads CASSSTWERGTEAFF. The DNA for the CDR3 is TGTGCCAGCAGTTCGACTTGGGAGCGGGGCACTGAAGCTTTCTTT.

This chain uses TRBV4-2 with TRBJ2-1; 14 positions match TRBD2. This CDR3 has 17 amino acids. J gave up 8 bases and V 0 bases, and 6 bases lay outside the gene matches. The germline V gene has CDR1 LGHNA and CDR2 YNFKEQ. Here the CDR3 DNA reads TGTGCCAGCAGCCAAGACCCGACTAGCGGGGGGGCTGATGAGCAGTTCTTC. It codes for CASSQDPTSGGADEQFF.

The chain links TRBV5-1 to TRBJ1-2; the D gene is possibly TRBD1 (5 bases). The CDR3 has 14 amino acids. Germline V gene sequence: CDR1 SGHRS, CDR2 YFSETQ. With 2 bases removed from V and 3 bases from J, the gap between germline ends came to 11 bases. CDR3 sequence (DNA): TGCGCCAGCAGCTTTGAAGCGGGGGACTATGGCTACACCTTC. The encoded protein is CASSFEAGDYGYTF.

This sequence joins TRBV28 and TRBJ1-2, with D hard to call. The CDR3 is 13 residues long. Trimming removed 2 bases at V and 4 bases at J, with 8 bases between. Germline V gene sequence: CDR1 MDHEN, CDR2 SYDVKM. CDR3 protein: CASSLGGGYGYTF. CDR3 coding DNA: TGTGCCAGCAGTTTAGGAGGTGGCTATGGCTACACCTTC.

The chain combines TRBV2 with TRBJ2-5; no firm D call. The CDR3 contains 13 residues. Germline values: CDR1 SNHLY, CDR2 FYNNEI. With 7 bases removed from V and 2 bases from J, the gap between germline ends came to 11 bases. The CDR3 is CASMVAEQETQYF. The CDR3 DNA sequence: TGTGCCAGCATGGTGGCGGAGCAAGAGACCCAGTACTTC.

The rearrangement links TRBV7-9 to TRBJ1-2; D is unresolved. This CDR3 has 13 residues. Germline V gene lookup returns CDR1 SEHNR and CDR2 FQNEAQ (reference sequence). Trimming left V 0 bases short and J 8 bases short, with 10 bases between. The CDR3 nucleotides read TGTGCCAGCAGCTTAGCCCTTCCGTTCGGCTACACCTTC. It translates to CASSLALPFGYTF.

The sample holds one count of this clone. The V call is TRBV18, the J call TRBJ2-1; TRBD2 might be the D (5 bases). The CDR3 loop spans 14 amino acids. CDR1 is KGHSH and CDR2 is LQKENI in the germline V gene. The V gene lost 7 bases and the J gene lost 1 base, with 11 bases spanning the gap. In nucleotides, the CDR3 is TGTGCCAGCTGGGAAGGAGGTTCCTACAATGAGCAGTTCTTC. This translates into CASWEGGSYNEQFF.

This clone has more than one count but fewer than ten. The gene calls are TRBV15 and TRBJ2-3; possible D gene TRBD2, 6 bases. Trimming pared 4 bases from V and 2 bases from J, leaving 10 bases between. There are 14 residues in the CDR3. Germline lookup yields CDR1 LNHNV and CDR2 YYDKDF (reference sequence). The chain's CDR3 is CATSTRDFTDTQYF. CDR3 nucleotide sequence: TGTGCCACCAGCACGCGGGACTTCACAGATACGCAGTATTTT.

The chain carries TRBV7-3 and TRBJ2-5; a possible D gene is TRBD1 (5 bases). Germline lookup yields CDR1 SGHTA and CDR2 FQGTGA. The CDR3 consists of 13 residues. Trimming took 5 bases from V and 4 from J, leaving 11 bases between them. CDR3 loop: CASSPGYAETQYF. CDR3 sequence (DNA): TGTGCCAGCAGCCCAGGGTATGCAGAGACCCAGTACTTC.

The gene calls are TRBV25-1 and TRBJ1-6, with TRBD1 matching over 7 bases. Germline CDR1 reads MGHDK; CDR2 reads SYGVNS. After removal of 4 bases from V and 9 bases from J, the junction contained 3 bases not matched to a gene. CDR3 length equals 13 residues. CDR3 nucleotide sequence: TGTGCCAGCAGTGTAGGGGGCACTTCACCCCTCCACTTT. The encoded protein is CASSVGGTSPLHF.

The CDR3 region is CASSLGGAGGREQYF. CDR3 coding DNA: TGTGCCAGCAGTTTAGGGGGAGCGGGGGGGCGCGAGCAGTACTTC. V is TRBV5-4 and J is TRBJ2-7, with TRBD2 matching 10 bases. After removal of 5 bases from V and 6 bases from J, the junction contained 11 bases not matched to a gene. Germline loops: CDR1 SGHNT, CDR2 YYREEE (reference sequence). This CDR3 has 15 residues.

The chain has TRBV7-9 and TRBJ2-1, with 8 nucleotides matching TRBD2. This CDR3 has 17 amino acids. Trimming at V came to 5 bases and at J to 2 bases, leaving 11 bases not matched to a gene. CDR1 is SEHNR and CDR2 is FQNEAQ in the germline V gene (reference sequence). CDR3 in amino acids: CASSPGGTLITYNEQFF. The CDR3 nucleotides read TGTGCCAGCAGCCCGGGGGGGACTCTGATTACCTACAATGAGCAGTTCTTC.

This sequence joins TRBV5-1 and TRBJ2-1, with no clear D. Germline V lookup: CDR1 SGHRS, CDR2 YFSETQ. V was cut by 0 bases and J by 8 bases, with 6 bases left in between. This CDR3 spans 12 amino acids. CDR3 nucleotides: TGCGCCAGCAGCTTGGTGTTAGATGAGCAGTTCTTC. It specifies CASSLVLDEQFF.

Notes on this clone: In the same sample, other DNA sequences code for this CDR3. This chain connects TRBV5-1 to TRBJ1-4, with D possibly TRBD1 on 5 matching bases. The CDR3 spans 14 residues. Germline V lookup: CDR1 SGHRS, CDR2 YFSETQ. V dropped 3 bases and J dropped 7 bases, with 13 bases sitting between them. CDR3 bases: TGCGCCAGCAGCTCCGGAGGGGATGGTGAAAAACTGTTTTTT. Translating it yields CASSSGGDGEKLFF.

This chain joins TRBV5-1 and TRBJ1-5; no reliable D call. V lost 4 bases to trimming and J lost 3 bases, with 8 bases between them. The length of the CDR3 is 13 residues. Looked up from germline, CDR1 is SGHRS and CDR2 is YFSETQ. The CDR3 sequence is CASSPSPNQPQHF. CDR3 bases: TGCGCCAGCAGCCCTTCCCCCAATCAGCCCCAGCATTTT.

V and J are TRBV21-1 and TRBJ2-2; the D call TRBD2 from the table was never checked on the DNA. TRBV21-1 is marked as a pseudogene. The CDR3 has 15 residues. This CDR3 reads CASSNTGTNTGELFF. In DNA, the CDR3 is TGTGCCAGCAGCAATACCGGGACTAACACCGGGGAGCTGTTTTTT.

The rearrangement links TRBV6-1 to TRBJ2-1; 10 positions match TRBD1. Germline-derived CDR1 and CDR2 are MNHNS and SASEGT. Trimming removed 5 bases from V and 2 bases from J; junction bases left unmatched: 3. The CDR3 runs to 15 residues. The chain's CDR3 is CASSSTGGAYNEQFF. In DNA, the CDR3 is TGTGCCAGCAGTTCGACAGGGGGCGCCTACAATGAGCAGTTCTTC.

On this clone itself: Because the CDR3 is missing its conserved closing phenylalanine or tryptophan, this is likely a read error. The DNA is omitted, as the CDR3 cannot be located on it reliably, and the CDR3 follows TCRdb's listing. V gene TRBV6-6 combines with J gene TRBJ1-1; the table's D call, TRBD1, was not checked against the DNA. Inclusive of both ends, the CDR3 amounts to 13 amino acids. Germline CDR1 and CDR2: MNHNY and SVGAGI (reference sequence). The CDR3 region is CASYPGTGFLKIL.

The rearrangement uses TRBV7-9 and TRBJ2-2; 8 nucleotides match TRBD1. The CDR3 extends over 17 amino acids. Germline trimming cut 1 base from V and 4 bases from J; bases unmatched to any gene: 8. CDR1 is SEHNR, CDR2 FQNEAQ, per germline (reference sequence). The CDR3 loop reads CASSLVGWTGTTGELFF. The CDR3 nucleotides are TGTGCCAGCAGCTTAGTAGGGTGGACAGGGACCACCGGGGAGCTGTTTTTT.

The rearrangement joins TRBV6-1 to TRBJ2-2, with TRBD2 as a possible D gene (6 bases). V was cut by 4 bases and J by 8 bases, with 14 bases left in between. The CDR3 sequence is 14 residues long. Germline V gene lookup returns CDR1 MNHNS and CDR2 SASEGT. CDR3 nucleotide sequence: TGTGCCAGCAGTGCCCTTCTAGCGACAGGGGAGCTGTTTTTT. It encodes CASSALLATGELFF.

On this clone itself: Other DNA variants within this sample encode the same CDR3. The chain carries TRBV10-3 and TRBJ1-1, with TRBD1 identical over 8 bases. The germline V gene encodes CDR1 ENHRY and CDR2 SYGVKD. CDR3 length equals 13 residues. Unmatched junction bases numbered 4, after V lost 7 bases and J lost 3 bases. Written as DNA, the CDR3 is TGTGCCATCACCCCGGACAGGGACACTGAAGCTTTCTTT. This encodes CAITPDRDTEAFF.